These 12 T cell receptor beta chains were all obtained from the same sample, sequenced in a study of spatial heterogeneity in lung cancer. The time point here: sample taken at primary tumor resection. Sequencing covered unsorted whole RNA taken from tumor, nontumor lung or frozen PBMC. In TCRdb, the 5' RACE reads were re-called with MiXCR into one record per CDR3 protein. The sample records 26,000 or so distinct CDR3 sequences, roughly 13% being singletons. Specimen: PBMCs, collected at surgery. All receptors derive from a female donor with early-stage non-small cell lung cancer.

In this sample, this clonotype turned up many times. V gene TRBV2 combines with J gene TRBJ2-7, with 9 bases that match TRBD2. This CDR3 spans 14 amino acids. V dropped 7 bases and J dropped 7; count of bases not matched to a gene: 11. Germline V CDR1 and CDR2: SNHLY, FYNNEI. The CDR3 nucleotides are TGTGCCAGCATTGTCGCGGGAGGGGCTACGGAGCAGTACTTC. It is translated as CASIVAGGATEQYF.

This clonotype has ten or more counts. This rearrangement joins TRBV27 to TRBJ1-3; no definite D call. The CDR3 is 15 amino acids. V lost 5 bases and J lost 7, with 18 bases in between. Germline CDR1 is MNHEY and CDR2 is SMNVEV (reference sequence). CDR3 protein: CASSPPPVSWNTIYF. CDR3 bases: TGTGCCAGCAGTCCGCCCCCCGTGTCTTGGAACACCATATATTTT.

V usage is TRBV28 and J usage is TRBJ2-5; a weak D match, TRBD2 (5 bases). This CDR3 has 15 residues. Trimming left V 4 bases short and J 5 bases short, with 17 bases between. The V gene's germline CDR1 is MDHEN and CDR2 SYDVKM. CDR3 amino acids: CASSSELFTRETQYF. In DNA form, the CDR3 reads TGTGCCAGCAGTTCGGAGCTCTTTACTAGGGAGACCCAGTACTTC.

This clonotype was counted many times. The gene calls are TRBV7-8 and TRBJ2-2; 7 nucleotides agree with TRBD2. Germline-derived CDR1 and CDR2 are SGHVS and FQNEAQ. The CDR3 has 16 residues. With V trimmed by 5 bases and J by 6 bases, 12 bases remained unmatched. The CDR3 is CASSPSGGRRAGELFF. The CDR3, as DNA: TGTGCCAGCAGCCCTAGCGGAGGGAGAAGGGCCGGGGAGCTGTTTTTT.

The rearrangement joins TRBV5-1 to TRBJ1-2; D possibly corresponds to TRBD1 (5 bases). CDR3 length: 14 residues. Between the trimmed V and J ends, which lost 0 bases and 3 bases, there was a span of 9 bases. Germline-derived CDR1 and CDR2 are SGHRS and YFSETQ. CDR3 bases: TGCGCCAGCAGCTTGGCCGGGACGGACTATGGCTACACCTTC. Encoded protein: CASSLAGTDYGYTF.

V usage is TRBV12-3 or TRBV12-4 and J usage is TRBJ1-1; D might be TRBD1 (5 bases). V was trimmed by 5 bases and J by 4 bases, leaving 17 bases between them. This CDR3 contains 15 residues. CDR3 protein: CASSLPFGGTTEAFF. CDR3 DNA: TGTGCCAGCAGTCTCCCATTCGGGGGAACCACTGAAGCTTTCTTT.

This clonotype has only a few counts. This chain uses TRBV12-3 or TRBV12-4 with TRBJ1-3; D is uncertain. Deletions cut 7 bases from V and 3 bases from J, with 13 bases between. The CDR3 is 14 residues long. For the CDR3, the DNA is TGTGCCAGCACCCCGATGGGAGTTGGAAACACCATATATTTT. Translating it yields CASTPMGVGNTIYF.

This clonotype was counted at least ten times. The genes are TRBV9 and TRBJ1-3; unclear D gene. Trimming stripped 0 bases from V and 4 bases from J, with 8 bases between. Germline V gene lookup returns CDR1 SGDLS and CDR2 YYNGEE. The CDR3 sequence is 14 residues long. In DNA form, the CDR3 reads TGTGCCAGCAGCGTAGAAAACTCCGGAAACACCATATATTTT. Its protein is CASSVENSGNTIYF.

This clonotype was seen a few times. The chain couples TRBV28 to TRBJ2-3; 9 bases line up with TRBD1. Looked up from germline, CDR1 is MDHEN and CDR2 is SYDVKM. V was clipped by 8 bases and J by 3 bases; unmatched bases: 9. The CDR3 consists of 15 residues. In DNA, the CDR3 is TGTGCCAGCGTACGGACAGGGGCTGTTACAGATACGCAGTATTTT. Its translation: CASVRTGAVTDTQYF.

This clonotype was seen many times. The chain's CDR3 is CASSASPQSGYTF. DNA of the CDR3: TGTGCCAGCAGCGCAAGTCCCCAGTCCGGCTACACCTTC. The chain links TRBV7-2 to TRBJ1-2; D ambiguous. V lost 5 bases and J lost 8, with 15 bases in between. From germline, CDR1 is SGHTA and CDR2 FQGNSA. This CDR3 has 13 amino acids.

This clonotype has a count of ten or more. The rearrangement joins TRBV27 to TRBJ2-3; D may be TRBD2 (6 bases). The CDR3 spans 16 residues. The germline V gene encodes CDR1 MNHEY and CDR2 SMNVEV (reference sequence). V lost 8 bases to trimming and J lost 0 bases, with 18 bases between them. The chain's CDR3 is CASGWRDLTSTDTQYF. The CDR3, as DNA: TGTGCCAGCGGCTGGCGGGACTTGACTAGCACAGATACGCAGTATTTT.

On this clonotype: A much more abundant neighbour one base away suggests this may be a read error. The chain has TRBV5-1 and TRBJ2-3; D is possibly TRBD1 (7 bases). Germline-derived CDR1 and CDR2 are SGHRS and YFSETQ. The CDR3 extends over 14 amino acids. CDR3 coding DNA: TGCGCCAGCAGCTTGCCCACAGGGGAGGATACGCGGTATTTT. Translated: CASSLPTGEDTRYF.